Listed here are 27 T cell receptor beta chains from one sample, sequenced in a study of blood T cell repertoires in COVID-19. The protocol was immunoSEQ multiplex PCR, while the TCRdb copy is restricted to in-frame clones and leaves out a portion. In the table there are more than 350,000 clones, around 87% of which are singletons. Source material: peripheral blood. The receptors stem from a woman in her twenties or thirties with COVID-19, enrolled during active disease.

The rearrangement links TRBV19 to TRBJ1-1; D may be TRBD1 (6 bases). Germline CDR1 and CDR2: LNHDA and SQIVND (reference sequence). V lost 6 bases and J 4 bases, leaving 15 bases between the germline ends. This CDR3 spans 14 amino acids. The CDR3 here is CASRGPGAGTEAFF. In nucleotides, the CDR3 is TGTGCCAGTAGGGGCCCAGGGGCGGGCACTGAAGCTTTCTTT. Drawing the rest from reference TRBV19 and TRBJ1-1, the complete variable domain is DGGITQSPKYLFRKEGQNVTLSCEQNLNHDAMYWYRQDPGQGLRLIYYSQIVNDFQKGDIAEGYSVSREKKESFPLTVTSAQKNPTAFYLCASRGPGAGTEAFFGQGTRLTVV.

This chain connects TRBV3-1 (or the pseudogene TRBV3-2) to TRBJ2-7; 10 bases are shared with TRBD2. Germline CDR1 LGHDT, CDR2 YNNKEL (reference sequence). V lost 0 bases to trimming and J lost 1 base; unmatched junction nucleotides: 6. The CDR3 has 17 residues. The CDR3 here is CASSQEGELAGSYEQYF. The CDR3 DNA sequence: TGTGCCAGCAGCCAAGAAGGGGAACTAGCGGGATCCTACGAGCAGTACTTC.

The V gene is TRBV2, the J gene TRBJ2-7; 11 bases are shared with TRBD2. J lost 4 bases, V lost 6 bases, and 11 bases had no gene match. The CDR3 is 16 residues long. Germline values: CDR1 SNHLY, CDR2 FYNNEI. This chain's CDR3 is CASSSTTSGIRYEQYF. The DNA for the CDR3 is TGTGCCAGCAGCTCAACGACTAGCGGGATTAGGTACGAGCAGTACTTC.

The J gene is TRBJ1-4, the V gene TRBV24-1; 7 nucleotides line up with TRBD1. The V and J ends lost 1 base and 5 bases, in that order; junction bases with no gene match: 6. Germline V gene data show CDR1 as KGHDR and CDR2 as SFDVKD. The CDR3 contains 16 residues. CDR3 sequence: CATSDLTPGGNEKLFF. CDR3 nucleotides: TGTGCCACCAGTGATTTAACACCAGGGGGGAATGAAAAACTGTTTTTT.

This chain connects TRBV7-2 to TRBJ1-4, with 9 bases that match TRBD1. Trimming took 5 bases from V and 7 from J; bases not matched to a gene: 8. The CDR3 runs 15 residues. The germline CDR1 and CDR2 sequences are SGHTA and FQGNSA. CDR3 DNA: TGTGCCAGCAGCCCTCAGGGACAGGGTGGTGAAAAACTGTTTTTT. Translating gives CASSPQGQGGEKLFF.

The chain is built from TRBV19 and TRBJ2-2; 8 nucleotides match TRBD2. V was pared by 2 bases and J by 6 bases, with 2 bases of the junction left unmatched. The CDR3 sequence is 14 residues long. The germline CDR1 and CDR2 sequences are LNHDA and SQIVND (reference sequence). CDR3: CASSITGGAGELFF. CDR3 DNA sequence: TGTGCCAGTAGTATAACGGGAGGGGCCGGGGAGCTGTTTTTT.

V gene TRBV19 combines with J gene TRBJ1-2; TRBD1 matches at 12 bases. V gave up 7 bases and J gave up 3 bases; unmatched junction bases: 3. The CDR3 sequence is 14 residues long. From germline, CDR1 is LNHDA and CDR2 SQIVND (reference sequence). The CDR3 DNA follows: TGTGCCAGTAATCGGGACAGGGGGCACTATGGCTACACCTTC. Translation: CASNRDRGHYGYTF.

This chain uses TRBV7-6 with TRBJ2-2; D is unresolved. The germline V and J ends were trimmed by 5 bases and 0 bases, with 7 bases remaining between them. This CDR3 contains 14 residues. Germline V CDR1 and CDR2: SGHVS, FNYEAQ. Here the CDR3 DNA reads TGTGCCAGCAGCCCTGTCGCGAACACCGGGGAGCTGTTTTTT. It yields the protein CASSPVANTGELFF.

This chain joins TRBV19 and TRBJ2-7; TRBD2 might be the D (6 bases). Germline CDR1 reads LNHDA; CDR2 reads SQIVND (reference sequence). There are 14 residues in the CDR3. Trimming took 5 bases from V and 4 from J, leaving 15 bases between them. The CDR3 spells CASSQAGSGYEQYF. The DNA of the CDR3 is TGTGCCAGTAGTCAGGCCGGGAGTGGTTACGAGCAGTACTTC.

The chain combines TRBV3-1 (or the pseudogene TRBV3-2) with TRBJ2-2; TRBD1 matches at 9 bases. V dropped 4 bases and J dropped 7; count of bases not matched to a gene: 10. Germline V gene sequence: CDR1 LGHDT, CDR2 YNNKEL (reference sequence). The CDR3 has 16 amino acids. The CDR3 sequence: CASSRNTGGADGELFF. The CDR3 DNA reads as TGTGCCAGCAGCCGTAATACAGGGGGCGCGGACGGGGAGCTGTTTTTT.

The chain joins TRBV30 to TRBJ1-2; no clear D. The CDR3 sequence is 11 residues long. CDR1 and CDR2 from the germline V gene are GTSNPN and SVGIG (reference sequence). Trimming took 4 bases from V and 8 from J, leaving 11 bases between them. The CDR3: CAWKWSGGYTF. CDR3 sequence (DNA): TGTGCCTGGAAATGGTCGGGGGGCTACACCTTC.

This chain uses TRBV27 with TRBJ2-5, with D maybe TRBD1 (5 bases). The CDR3 has 15 residues. The ends were cut back, 3 bases at V and 4 bases at J, with 15 bases in the middle. Germline lookup yields CDR1 MNHEY and CDR2 SMNVEV (reference sequence). This chain's CDR3 is CASSLGPGRAETQYF. CDR3 DNA sequence: TGTGCCAGCAGTTTGGGGCCGGGCAGGGCAGAGACCCAGTACTTC.

This chain links TRBV2 with TRBJ2-6; 9 bases agree with TRBD1. The CDR3 has 21 amino acids. V was clipped by 8 bases and J by 1 base; unmatched bases: 21. CDR1 and CDR2 from the germline V gene are SNHLY and FYNNEI. In DNA, the CDR3 is TGTGCCAGCGCGTACCCCAGGGGGACAGGGACATTTGGGTCTGGGGCCAACGTCCTGACTTTC. Translating it yields CASAYPRGTGTFGSGANVLTF.

The V and J genes are TRBV2 and TRBJ1-3, with D maybe TRBD1 (6 bases). V was cut by 3 bases and J by 0 bases, with 9 bases left in between. Germline values: CDR1 SNHLY, CDR2 FYNNEI. This CDR3 comprises 15 residues. CDR3 DNA sequence: TGTGCCAGCAGTGAGGGGGGGCTCTCTGGAAACACCATATATTTT. It encodes CASSEGGLSGNTIYF.

The V and J genes are TRBV23-1 and TRBJ2-2, with a possible D match to TRBD1 (6 bases). TRBV23-1 is an ORF, with its function uncertain. This CDR3 region has 19 residues. V was cut by 7 bases and J by 5 bases, with 29 bases left in between. CDR3 sequence reads: CASIPSTLRGHLRTGELFF. For the CDR3, the DNA is TGCGCCAGCATACCTTCAACACTAAGGGGACACTTAAGAACCGGGGAGCTGTTTTTT.

J is TRBJ2-7 and V is TRBV11-2; 9 nucleotides match TRBD1. Germline V gives CDR1 SGHAT, CDR2 FQNNGV. The J segment lost 4 bases and the V segment lost 1 base, leaving 8 bases of the junction unmatched. The CDR3 is made up of 16 amino acids. The CDR3 protein is CASSLGPPGQGYEQYF. In DNA form, the CDR3 reads TGTGCCAGCAGCTTAGGGCCTCCGGGACAGGGTTACGAGCAGTACTTC. The variable domain in full, with the rest retrieved from reference TRBV11-2 and TRBJ2-7, is EAGVAQSPRYKIIEKRQSVAFWCNPISGHATLYWYQQILGQGPKLLIQFQNNGVVDDSQLPKDRFSAERLKGVDSTLKIQPAKLEDSAVYLCASSLGPPGQGYEQYFGPGTRLTVT.

The chain combines TRBV2 with TRBJ2-7; D uncertain. The CDR3 contains 13 residues. CDR1 and CDR2 (germline): SNHLY, FYNNEI. Trimming pared 3 bases from V and 3 bases from J, leaving 9 bases between. The CDR3 loop reads CASSEGFLYEQYF. The CDR3, as DNA: TGTGCCAGCAGTGAGGGCTTTCTCTACGAGCAGTACTTC.

The chain joins TRBV7-8 to TRBJ2-7, with 7 bases identical to TRBD1. The CDR3 totals 17 residues. The junction had 11 bases not matched to a gene; V was cut back by 1 base and J by 2 bases. Germline CDR1 and CDR2: SGHVS and FQNEAQ. The CDR3 sequence: CASSLEAHTGAAYEQYF. For the CDR3, the DNA is TGTGCCAGCAGCTTAGAGGCCCATACAGGGGCCGCCTACGAGCAGTACTTC.

This chain joins TRBV11-2 and TRBJ2-4; TRBD2 is a possible D gene (5 bases). Between the trimmed V and J ends, which lost 2 bases and 8 bases, there was a span of 19 bases. The germline V gene encodes CDR1 SGHAT and CDR2 FQNNGV. The CDR3 totals 16 residues. The CDR3 spells CASSLSPILSRDIQYF. CDR3 nucleotide sequence: TGTGCCAGCAGCTTAAGCCCCATTTTATCGAGGGACATTCAGTACTTC.

The CDR3 spells CSVEFPGGYTGELFF. CDR3 DNA sequence: TGCAGCGTTGAATTCCCAGGGGGTTATACCGGGGAGCTGTTTTTT. The rearrangement joins TRBV29-1 to TRBJ2-2; 7 bases match TRBD1. The germline gives CDR1 SQVTM, CDR2 ANQGSEA. V dropped 2 bases and J dropped 5; count of bases not matched to a gene: 8. The CDR3 consists of 15 residues.

The rearrangement links TRBV30 to TRBJ2-7, with 8 bases aligning to TRBD1. There are 15 residues in the CDR3. Germline CDR1 GTSNPN, CDR2 SVGIG (reference sequence). Trimming at V came to 2 bases and at J to 4 bases, leaving 10 bases not matched to a gene. CDR3 loop: CAWSPRTGRAYEQYF. The CDR3 DNA is TGTGCCTGGAGTCCCCGGACAGGGCGGGCGTACGAGCAGTACTTC. Variable domain in full (rest from reference TRBV30 and TRBJ2-7): SQTIHQWPATLVQPVGSPLSLECTVEGTSNPNLYWYRQAAGRGLQLLFYSVGIGQISSEVPQNLSASRPQDRQFILSSKKLLLSDSGFYLCAWSPRTGRAYEQYFGPGTRLTVT.

The chain carries TRBV7-9 and TRBJ1-3, with D perhaps matching TRBD1 (5 bases). Germline CDR1 SEHNR, CDR2 FQNEAQ (reference sequence). The CDR3 consists of 16 residues. V was cut by 1 base and J by 0 bases, with 10 bases left in between. The CDR3 DNA reads TGTGCCAGCAGCTTAGTGGGACTCAACTCTGGAAACACCATATATTTT. This codes for CASSLVGLNSGNTIYF. Full variable domain (missing parts from reference TRBV7-9 and TRBJ1-3): DTGVSQNPRHKITKRGQNVTFRCDPISEHNRLYWYRQTLGQGPEFLTYFQNEAQLEKSRLLSDRFSAERPKGSFSTLEIQRTEQGDSAMYLCASSLVGLNSGNTIYFGEGSWLTVV.

This clone was found a few times. A junction boundary mismatches the germline segment, possibly from a read error. This sequence joins TRBV7-7 and TRBJ1-6; D uncertain. Germline-derived CDR1 and CDR2 are SSHAT and FNYEAQ (reference sequence). The CDR3 is 15 residues long. The chain's CDR3 is CASSRRGVSNSPLHF. In nucleotides, the CDR3 is TGTGCTAGCAGCCGCCGTGGAGTGAGCAATTCACCCCTCCACTTT.

CDR3 region: CASSPGEMGTEAFF. CDR3 in DNA: TGTGCCAGCAGCCCTGGGGAGATGGGCACTGAAGCTTTCTTT. V gene TRBV11-3 combines with J gene TRBJ1-1; the D is unclear. The CDR3 is 14 amino acids. Trimming pared 5 bases from V and 4 bases from J, leaving 14 bases between. Germline assignment: CDR1 SGHNT and CDR2 YENEEA.

The genes are TRBV11-3 and TRBJ2-1; 7 bases agree with TRBD1. V trimming: 0 bases; J trimming: 5 bases; junction bases outside the gene matches: 4. The CDR3 is 15 residues long. The germline gives CDR1 SGHNT, CDR2 YENEEA. CDR3 loop: CASSLEGTGDNEQFF. The CDR3 coding sequence is TGTGCCAGCAGCTTAGAGGGAACAGGGGACAATGAGCAGTTCTTC.

Notes on this clone: Within the sample, other DNA sequences also encode this same CDR3. The rearrangement joins TRBV28 to TRBJ1-2; tentatively, D is TRBD1 (5 bases). With 3 bases removed from V and 2 bases from J, the gap between germline ends came to 10 bases. The CDR3 is 14 amino acids. Germline V lookup: CDR1 MDHEN, CDR2 SYDVKM. For the CDR3, the DNA is TGTGCCAGCAGTTTGGGGCAGGCCAACTATGGCTACACCTTC. It encodes CASSLGQANYGYTF.

The chain has TRBV19 and TRBJ2-7, with 7 bases identical to TRBD2. Germline lookup yields CDR1 LNHDA and CDR2 SQIVND (reference sequence). The CDR3 totals 17 residues. The trim removed 2 bases at V and 9 bases at J, leaving 19 bases unmatched. The CDR3 region is CASSITSRTGRGSWQYF. The CDR3, as DNA: TGTGCCAGTAGTATAACAAGTCGGACTGGGAGGGGTAGTTGGCAGTACTTC.